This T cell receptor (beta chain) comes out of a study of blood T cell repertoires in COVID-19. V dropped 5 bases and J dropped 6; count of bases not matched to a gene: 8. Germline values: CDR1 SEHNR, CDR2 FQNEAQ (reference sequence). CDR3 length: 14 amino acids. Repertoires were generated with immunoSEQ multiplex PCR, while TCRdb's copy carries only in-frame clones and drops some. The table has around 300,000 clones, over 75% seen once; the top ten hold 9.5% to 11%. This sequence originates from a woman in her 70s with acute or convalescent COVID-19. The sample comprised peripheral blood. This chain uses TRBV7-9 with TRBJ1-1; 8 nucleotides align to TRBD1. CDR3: CASSAGTGFSEAFF. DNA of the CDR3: TGTGCCAGCAGCGCGGGGACAGGCTTCTCTGAAGCTTTCTTT.